The 25 T cell receptor beta chains listed next were all sequenced from one sample in a study of cytomegalovirus exposure and HLA in healthy donors. PCR amplification relied on 60 Vbeta primers (plus 13 Jbeta primers). Measured with immunoSEQ multiplex PCR; TCRdb has only the in-frame clones, and not every one. With roughly 220,000 clones in the sample, the ten largest clones hold more than 0.95%. Sequencing input: PBMCs. The receptors were sampled from a girl aged 2 to 10 in good health and CMV-seropositive.

The rearrangement joins TRBV5-1 to TRBJ2-7, with 8 bases lining up with TRBD2. Losses at the gene ends were 2 bases for V and 3 bases for J; bases not matched to a gene: 7. The V gene's germline CDR1 is SGHRS and CDR2 YFSETQ. The length of the CDR3 is 15 residues. The CDR3 nucleotides read TGCGCCAGCAGCTTCAGCGGGAGAGCCGACTACGAGCAGTACTTC. Protein product: CASSFSGRADYEQYF.

The V and J genes are TRBV10-3 and TRBJ2-2, with a tentative D call TRBD2 (6 bases). V lost 5 bases and J 6 bases, leaving 19 bases between the germline ends. CDR1 is ENHRY, CDR2 SYGVKD, per germline. This CDR3 region has 16 residues. The CDR3, as DNA: TGTGCCATCAGTCGGAGGGCAGGGAACGAAGCCGGGGAGCTGTTTTTT. Translating gives CAISRRAGNEAGELFF.

The chain recombines TRBV7-9 with TRBJ1-5; D unclear. Germline CDR1 and CDR2: SEHNR and FQNEAQ (reference sequence). The V end was cut by 2 bases, the J end by 3 bases, with 8 bases between. This CDR3 is 14 amino acids long. CDR3 DNA sequence: TGTGCCAGCAGCTTATACGGTTCCAATCAGCCCCAGCATTTT. It codes for CASSLYGSNQPQHF. Full variable domain (outside the CDR3, taken from reference TRBV7-9 and TRBJ1-5): DTGVSQNPRHKITKRGQNVTFRCDPISEHNRLYWYRQTLGQGPEFLTYFQNEAQLEKSRLLSDRFSAERPKGSFSTLEIQRTEQGDSAMYLCASSLYGSNQPQHFGDGTRLSIL.

Concerning this clone itself: Other nucleotide sequences from this sample produce the same CDR3. The chain employs TRBV2 and TRBJ2-1; TRBD2 is a possible D gene (6 bases). Trimming cost V 4 bases and J 1 base, with 11 bases left between them. The germline CDR1 and CDR2 sequences are SNHLY and FYNNEI. The CDR3 has 15 amino acids. CDR3 DNA: TGTGCCAGCAGTGTAACCAGCGGGTCCTACAATGAGCAGTTCTTC. It specifies CASSVTSGSYNEQFF.

V gene TRBV5-1 combines with J gene TRBJ2-3; the match to TRBD2 covers 9 bases. CDR1 SGHRS and CDR2 YFSETQ come from the germline V gene. V lost 4 bases, J lost 4 bases, and 10 bases stayed unmatched. This CDR3 spans 16 amino acids. CDR3: CASSPGLADGPDTQYF. The CDR3, as DNA: TGCGCCAGCAGCCCGGGACTAGCTGACGGTCCAGATACGCAGTATTTT.

The chain has TRBV6-6 and TRBJ1-2; the D gene is possibly TRBD1 (5 bases). The CDR3 extends over 13 amino acids. Deletions cut 0 bases from V and 7 bases from J, with 9 bases between. The germline V gene encodes CDR1 MNHNY and CDR2 SVGAGI (reference sequence). CDR3 protein: CASSYSKGFGYTF. The DNA of the CDR3 is TGTGCCAGCAGTTACTCGAAGGGGTTTGGCTACACCTTC.

This rearrangement joins TRBV28 to TRBJ1-1; D gene ambiguous. The length of the CDR3 is 12 residues. Germline loops: CDR1 MDHEN, CDR2 SYDVKM. Deletions cut 4 bases from V and 3 bases from J, with 6 bases between. CDR3 protein: CASSSADTEAFF. DNA of the CDR3: TGTGCCAGCAGTTCTGCGGACACTGAAGCTTTCTTT.

V is TRBV11-3 and J is TRBJ2-1; 10 bases fit TRBD2. Trimming removed 1 base from V and 6 bases from J; junction bases left unmatched: 6. CDR3 length: 16 amino acids. Per germline, CDR1 SGHNT and CDR2 YENEEA. In DNA form, the CDR3 reads TGTGCCAGCAGCTTAGGGCTAGCGGGAGTTTTCAATGAGCAGTTCTTC. Its protein is CASSLGLAGVFNEQFF.

The rearrangement links TRBV5-5 to TRBJ1-3; TRBD1 aligns across 7 bases. The CDR3 loop spans 16 amino acids. V trimming: 4 bases; J trimming: 2 bases; junction bases outside the gene matches: 9. The germline gives CDR1 SGHKS, CDR2 YYEKEE (reference sequence). The CDR3 loop reads CASSPRQGRPGNTIYF. CDR3 DNA: TGTGCCAGCAGCCCCCGACAGGGTAGGCCTGGAAACACCATATATTTT.

This rearrangement joins TRBV10-3 to TRBJ1-5; weak D call: TRBD1 (5 bases). Germline loops: CDR1 ENHRY, CDR2 SYGVKD. With 10 bases removed from V and 5 bases from J, the gap between germline ends came to 18 bases. The CDR3 consists of 14 residues. The chain's CDR3 is CATCTWQGYQPQHF. CDR3 coding DNA: TGTGCCACCTGCACGTGGCAGGGTTATCAGCCCCAGCATTTT.

The rearrangement joins TRBV9 to TRBJ1-2, with 8 bases that match TRBD1. Germline V gene lookup returns CDR1 SGDLS and CDR2 YYNGEE. The ends lost 2 bases at V and 5 bases at J; junction bases unmatched: 5. The CDR3 consists of 14 residues. The DNA of the CDR3 is TGTGCCAGCAGCGTGACAGGGGCGGCGTATGGCTACACCTTC. Its translation: CASSVTGAAYGYTF.

This chain uses TRBV28 with TRBJ1-3; D may be TRBD1 (5 bases). The length of the CDR3 is 17 residues. Looked up from germline, CDR1 is MDHEN and CDR2 is SYDVKM. V lost 7 bases, J lost 0 bases, and 19 bases lay in between. CDR3 residues: CASTAPQGPFSGNTIYF. Written as DNA, the CDR3 is TGTGCCAGCACCGCCCCTCAGGGCCCATTCTCTGGAAACACCATATATTTT. Full variable domain (rest looked up from reference TRBV28 and TRBJ1-3): DVKVTQSSRYLVKRTGEKVFLECVQDMDHENMFWYRQDPGLGLRLIYFSYDVKMKEKGDIPEGYSVSREKKERFSLILESASTNQTSMYLCASTAPQGPFSGNTIYFGEGSWLTVV.

V and J are TRBV10-3 and TRBJ2-3; 8 nucleotides line up with TRBD2. This CDR3 contains 14 residues. V was pared by 8 bases and J by 4 bases, with 8 bases of the junction left unmatched. Per the germline V gene, CDR1 is ENHRY and CDR2 is SYGVKD. This CDR3 reads CAIWAGGGPDTQYF. CDR3 coding DNA: TGTGCCATCTGGGCGGGAGGAGGACCAGATACGCAGTATTTT.

Remarks on this clone: This same CDR3 is encoded by further DNA sequences in the sample. This CDR3 is CASSIDRTGELFF. The CDR3 region has the DNA TGTGCCAGTAGTATAGACCGTACCGGGGAGCTGTTTTTT. This rearrangement joins TRBV19 to TRBJ2-2; no firm D call. The V gene's germline CDR1 is LNHDA and CDR2 SQIVND (reference sequence). Trimming left V 0 bases short and J 5 bases short, with 4 bases between. The CDR3 has 13 residues.

The chain combines TRBV7-2 with TRBJ1-5; D ambiguous. Germline-derived CDR1 and CDR2 are SGHTA and FQGNSA. The CDR3 spans 14 residues. V was clipped by 1 base and J by 2 bases, with 6 bases between them. CDR3 protein: CASSLGPGNQPQHF. The CDR3 region has the DNA TGTGCCAGCAGCTTAGGCCCGGGCAATCAGCCCCAGCATTTT.

The V call is TRBV19, the J call TRBJ2-1; a possible D gene is TRBD2 (5 bases). CDR3 size: 12 residues. Germline assignment: CDR1 LNHDA and CDR2 SQIVND (reference sequence). The ends were cut back, 5 bases at V and 9 bases at J, with 11 bases in the middle. CDR3 in DNA: TGTGCCAGTAGTCCCCCGGCGGGTGAGCAGTTCTTC. Residues: CASSPPAGEQFF.

The chain uses TRBV30 and TRBJ2-5; tentatively, D is TRBD1 (5 bases). The J call may be mistaken, given a closer DNA end match to TRBJ2-7. The germline V gene encodes CDR1 GTSNPN and CDR2 SVGIG (reference sequence). CDR3 length: 13 amino acids. CDR3 coding DNA: TGTGCCTGGAGGGGCAGGGCTCGGAACGAGCAGTACTTC. Its translation is CAWRGRARNEQYF.

J is TRBJ2-2 and V is TRBV6-5, with 8 nucleotides matching TRBD2. Germline V lookup: CDR1 MNHEY, CDR2 SVGAGI. The junction had 6 bases not matched to a gene; V was cut back by 2 bases and J by 4 bases. The length of the CDR3 is 16 residues. Here the CDR3 DNA reads TGTGCCAGCAGTTACGCGGGAGGAGTAGGCACCGGGGAGCTGTTTTTT. Translated: CASSYAGGVGTGELFF.

The rearrangement joins TRBV15 to TRBJ1-6, with TRBD1 as a possible D gene (6 bases). Trimming took 4 bases from V and 5 from J, leaving 15 bases between them. Germline V gene sequence: CDR1 LNHNV, CDR2 YYDKDF (reference sequence). CDR3 size: 16 residues. This CDR3 is CATSTGRGDNNSPLHF. The CDR3, as DNA: TGTGCCACCAGCACCGGCAGGGGTGACAATAATTCACCCCTCCACTTT.

The V gene is TRBV28, the J gene TRBJ1-5; a possible D gene is TRBD1 (5 bases). The length of the CDR3 is 13 residues. The germline gives CDR1 MDHEN, CDR2 SYDVKM. Trimming took off 7 bases at V and 5 bases at J, with 12 bases between the two ends. The chain's CDR3 is CASTRDGDQPQHF. The CDR3 coding sequence is TGTGCCAGCACCAGGGATGGTGATCAGCCCCAGCATTTT.

The V call is TRBV7-8, the J call TRBJ2-3; no clear D gene. From germline, CDR1 is SGHVS and CDR2 FQNEAQ. V dropped 2 bases and J dropped 4 bases, with 7 bases sitting between them. The CDR3 has 13 residues. CDR3 residues: CASSLYRADTQYF. For the CDR3, the DNA is TGTGCCAGCAGCTTATACCGGGCAGATACGCAGTATTTT.

The chain employs TRBV6-5 and TRBJ1-1, with a weak D call TRBD1 (5 bases). From germline, CDR1 is MNHEY and CDR2 SVGAGI. Trimming removed 2 bases from V and 7 bases from J, with 17 bases in between. The CDR3 extends over 15 amino acids. As DNA, the CDR3 is TGTGCCAGCAGTTACCCCCGGGGCGGGGAAAATGAAGCTTTCTTT. Encoded protein: CASSYPRGGENEAFF.

This chain uses TRBV11-2 with TRBJ2-2, with D possibly being TRBD2 (6 bases). CDR3 length: 12 residues. Germline assignment: CDR1 SGHAT and CDR2 FQNNGV. The CDR3 bases are TGTGGAACTAGCTACAACACCGGGGAGCTGTTTTTT. Translating it yields CGTSYNTGELFF.

The chain has TRBV6-5 and TRBJ1-1, with 10 bases fitting TRBD1. CDR1 is MNHEY and CDR2 is SVGAGI in the germline V gene. The ends lost 0 bases at V and 3 bases at J; junction bases unmatched: 4. The CDR3 length is 16 residues. The CDR3 region is CASSYSPGTGDTEAFF. In DNA, the CDR3 is TGTGCCAGCAGTTACTCGCCAGGGACAGGGGACACTGAAGCTTTCTTT.

This chain uses TRBV6-5 with TRBJ1-6; D uncertain. Trimming pared 2 bases from V and 9 bases from J, leaving 14 bases between. Germline CDR1 and CDR2: MNHEY and SVGAGI. This CDR3 region has 15 residues. This chain's CDR3 is CASSYAQTVGSPLHF. CDR3 in DNA: TGTGCCAGCAGTTACGCGCAAACAGTCGGTTCACCCCTCCACTTT.